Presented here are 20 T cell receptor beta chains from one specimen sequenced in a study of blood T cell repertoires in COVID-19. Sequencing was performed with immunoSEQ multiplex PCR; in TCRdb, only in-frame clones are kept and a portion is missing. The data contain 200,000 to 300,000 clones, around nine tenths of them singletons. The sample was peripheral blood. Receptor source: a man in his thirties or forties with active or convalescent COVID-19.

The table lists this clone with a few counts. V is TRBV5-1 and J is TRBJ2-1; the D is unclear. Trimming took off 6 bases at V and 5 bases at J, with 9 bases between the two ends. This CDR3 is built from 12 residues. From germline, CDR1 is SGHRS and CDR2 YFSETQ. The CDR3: CASNLADNEQFF. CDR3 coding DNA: TGCGCCAGCAACCTTGCGGACAATGAGCAGTTCTTC. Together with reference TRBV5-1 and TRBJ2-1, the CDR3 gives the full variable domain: KAGVTQTPRYLIKTRGQQVTLSCSPISGHRSVSWYQQTPGQGLQFLFEYFSETQRNKGNFPGRFSGRQFSNSRSEMNVSTLELGDSALYLCASNLADNEQFFGPGTRLTVL.

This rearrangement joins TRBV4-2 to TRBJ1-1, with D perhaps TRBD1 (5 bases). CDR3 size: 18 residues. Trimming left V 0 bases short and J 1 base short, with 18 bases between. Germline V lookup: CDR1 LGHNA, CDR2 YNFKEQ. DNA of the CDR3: TGTGCCAGCAGCCAAGAGCCGGCGGTGGGGGGGAGGAACACTGAAGCTTTCTTT. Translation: CASSQEPAVGGRNTEAFF.

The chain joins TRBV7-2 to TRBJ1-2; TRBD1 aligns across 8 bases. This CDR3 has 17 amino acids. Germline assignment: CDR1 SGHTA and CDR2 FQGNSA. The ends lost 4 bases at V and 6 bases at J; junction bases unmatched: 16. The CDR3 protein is CASSSKTPGQARDGYTF. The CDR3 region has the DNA TGTGCCAGCAGCTCCAAAACGCCGGGACAGGCTAGGGATGGCTACACCTTC.

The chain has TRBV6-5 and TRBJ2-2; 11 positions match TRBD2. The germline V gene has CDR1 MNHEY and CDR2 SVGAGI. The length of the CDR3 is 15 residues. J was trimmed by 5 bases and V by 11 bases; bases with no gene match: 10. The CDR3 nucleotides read TGTGCCGCCTCGAGACTAGCGGGGACTACCGGGGAGCTGTTTTTT. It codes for CAASRLAGTTGELFF.

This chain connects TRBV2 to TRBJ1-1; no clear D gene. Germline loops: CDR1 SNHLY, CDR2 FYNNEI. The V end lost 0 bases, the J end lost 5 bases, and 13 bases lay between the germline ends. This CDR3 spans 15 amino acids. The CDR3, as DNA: TGTGCCAGCAGTGAAGCGTGGTCAACGGGGACTGAAGCTTTCTTT. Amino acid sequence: CASSEAWSTGTEAFF.

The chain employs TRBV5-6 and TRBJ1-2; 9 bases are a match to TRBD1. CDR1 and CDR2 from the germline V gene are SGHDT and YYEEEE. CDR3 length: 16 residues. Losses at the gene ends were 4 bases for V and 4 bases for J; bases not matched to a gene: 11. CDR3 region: CASSPLGGQGFYGYTF. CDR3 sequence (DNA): TGTGCCAGCAGCCCTTTGGGGGGACAGGGTTTCTATGGCTACACCTTC.

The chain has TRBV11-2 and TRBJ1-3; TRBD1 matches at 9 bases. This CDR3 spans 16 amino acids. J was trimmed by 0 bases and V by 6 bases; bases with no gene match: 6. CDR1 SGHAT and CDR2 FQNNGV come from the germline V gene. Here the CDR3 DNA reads TGTGCCAGCAGTAAGGGACAGGGATTCTCTGGAAACACCATATATTTT. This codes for CASSKGQGFSGNTIYF. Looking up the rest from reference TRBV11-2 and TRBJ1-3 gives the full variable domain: EAGVAQSPRYKIIEKRQSVAFWCNPISGHATLYWYQQILGQGPKLLIQFQNNGVVDDSQLPKDRFSAERLKGVDSTLKIQPAKLEDSAVYLCASSKGQGFSGNTIYFGEGSWLTVV.

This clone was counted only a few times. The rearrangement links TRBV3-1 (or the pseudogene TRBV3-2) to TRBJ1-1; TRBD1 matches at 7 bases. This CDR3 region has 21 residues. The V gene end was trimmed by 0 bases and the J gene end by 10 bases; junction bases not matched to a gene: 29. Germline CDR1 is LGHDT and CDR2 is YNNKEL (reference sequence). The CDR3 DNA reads TGTGCCAGCAGCCAAGACCCCCTGGCAGAGCAGGGGGGCGCGGATGATCTTGGAGCTTTCTTT. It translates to CASSQDPLAEQGGADDLGAFF.

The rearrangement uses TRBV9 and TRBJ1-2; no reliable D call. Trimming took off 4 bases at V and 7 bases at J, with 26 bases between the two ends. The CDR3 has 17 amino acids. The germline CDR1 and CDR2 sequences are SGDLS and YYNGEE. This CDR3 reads CASSLTSPGSVSGGYTF. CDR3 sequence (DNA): TGTGCCAGCAGCCTAACCAGTCCAGGATCCGTCTCCGGTGGCTACACCTTC. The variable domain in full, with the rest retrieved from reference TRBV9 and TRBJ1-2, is DSGVTQTPKHLITATGQRVTLRCSPRSGDLSVYWYQQSLDQGLQFLIQYYNGEERAKGNILERFSAQQFPDLHSELNLSSLELGDSALYFCASSLTSPGSVSGGYTFGSGTRLTVV.

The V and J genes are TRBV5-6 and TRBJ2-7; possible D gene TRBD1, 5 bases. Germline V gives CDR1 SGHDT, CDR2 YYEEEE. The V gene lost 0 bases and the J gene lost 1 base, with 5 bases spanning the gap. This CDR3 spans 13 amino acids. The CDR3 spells CASSLDRSYEQYF. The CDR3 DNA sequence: TGTGCCAGCAGCTTGGACAGGTCCTACGAGCAGTACTTC.

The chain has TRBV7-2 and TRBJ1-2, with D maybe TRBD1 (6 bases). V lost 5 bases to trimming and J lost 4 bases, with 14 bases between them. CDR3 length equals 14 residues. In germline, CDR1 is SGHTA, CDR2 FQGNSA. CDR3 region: CASSPDSFPYGYTF. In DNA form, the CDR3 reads TGTGCCAGCAGCCCGGACAGCTTTCCCTATGGCTACACCTTC.

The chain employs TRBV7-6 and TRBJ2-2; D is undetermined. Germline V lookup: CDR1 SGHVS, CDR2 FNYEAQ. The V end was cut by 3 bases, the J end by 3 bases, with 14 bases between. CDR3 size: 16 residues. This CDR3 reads CASSFLLTGDTGELFF. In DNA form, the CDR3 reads TGTGCCAGCAGCTTCCTCTTGACCGGAGACACCGGGGAGCTGTTTTTT.

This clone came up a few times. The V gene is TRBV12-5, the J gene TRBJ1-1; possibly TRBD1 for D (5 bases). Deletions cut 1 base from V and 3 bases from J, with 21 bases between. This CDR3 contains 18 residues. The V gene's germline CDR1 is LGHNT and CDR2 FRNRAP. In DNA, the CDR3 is TGTGCTAGTGGTTTGGGTTCCATGGGTGCGAAAGGGGACACTGAAGCTTTCTTT. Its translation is CASGLGSMGAKGDTEAFF.

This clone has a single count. CDR3 loop: CASSFGTGNSPLHF. In nucleotides, the CDR3 is TGTGCCAGCAGTTTCGGGACAGGGAATTCACCCCTCCACTTT. This sequence joins TRBV27 and TRBJ1-6; 9 bases map to TRBD1. CDR3 length: 14 amino acids. With V trimmed by 3 bases and J by 7 bases, 1 base remained unmatched. Germline CDR1 and CDR2: MNHEY and SMNVEV (reference sequence).

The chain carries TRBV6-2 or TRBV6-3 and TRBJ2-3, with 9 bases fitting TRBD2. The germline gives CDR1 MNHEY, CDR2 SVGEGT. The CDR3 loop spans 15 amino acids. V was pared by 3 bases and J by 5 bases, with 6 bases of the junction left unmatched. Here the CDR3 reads CASSYWRGGGDTQYF. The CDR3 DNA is TGTGCCAGCAGTTATTGGCGGGGGGGCGGAGATACGCAGTATTTT.

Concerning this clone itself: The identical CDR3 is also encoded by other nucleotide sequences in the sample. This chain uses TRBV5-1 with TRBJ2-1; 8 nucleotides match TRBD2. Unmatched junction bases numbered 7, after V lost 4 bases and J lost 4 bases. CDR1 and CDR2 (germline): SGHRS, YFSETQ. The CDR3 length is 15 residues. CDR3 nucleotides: TGCGCCAGCAGCCCAGACGGGGGGGCGTACAATGAGCAGTTCTTC. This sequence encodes CASSPDGGAYNEQFF.

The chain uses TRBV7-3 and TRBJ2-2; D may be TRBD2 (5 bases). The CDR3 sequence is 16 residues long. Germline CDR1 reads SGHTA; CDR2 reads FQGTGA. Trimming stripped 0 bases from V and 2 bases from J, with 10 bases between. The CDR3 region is CASSLTSPGNTGELFF. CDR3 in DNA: TGTGCCAGCAGCTTAACGTCTCCGGGAAACACCGGGGAGCTGTTTTTT.

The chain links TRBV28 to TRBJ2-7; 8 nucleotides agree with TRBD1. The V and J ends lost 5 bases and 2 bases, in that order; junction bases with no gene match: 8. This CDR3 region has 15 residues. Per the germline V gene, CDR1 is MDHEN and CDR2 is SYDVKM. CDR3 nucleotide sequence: TGTGCCAGCAGTCCATCCGGGACAGGAGCCTACGAGCAGTACTTC. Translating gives CASSPSGTGAYEQYF. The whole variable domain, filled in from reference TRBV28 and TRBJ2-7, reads DVKVTQSSRYLVKRTGEKVFLECVQDMDHENMFWYRQDPGLGLRLIYFSYDVKMKEKGDIPEGYSVSREKKERFSLILESASTNQTSMYLCASSPSGTGAYEQYFGPGTRLTVT.

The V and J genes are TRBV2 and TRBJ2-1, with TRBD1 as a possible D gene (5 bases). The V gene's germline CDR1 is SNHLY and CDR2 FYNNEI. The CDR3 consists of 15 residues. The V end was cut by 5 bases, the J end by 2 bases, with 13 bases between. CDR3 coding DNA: TGTGCCAGCAGTTGGGGCCAGGGAACCTACAATGAGCAGTTCTTC. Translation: CASSWGQGTYNEQFF.

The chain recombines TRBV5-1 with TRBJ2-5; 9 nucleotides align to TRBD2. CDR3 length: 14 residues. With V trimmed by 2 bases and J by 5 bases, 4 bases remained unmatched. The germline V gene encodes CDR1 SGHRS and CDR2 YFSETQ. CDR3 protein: CASSFAGGRETQYF. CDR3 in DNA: TGCGCCAGCAGCTTCGCGGGGGGGCGGGAGACCCAGTACTTC. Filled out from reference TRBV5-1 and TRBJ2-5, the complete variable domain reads KAGVTQTPRYLIKTRGQQVTLSCSPISGHRSVSWYQQTPGQGLQFLFEYFSETQRNKGNFPGRFSGRQFSNSRSEMNVSTLELGDSALYLCASSFAGGRETQYFGPGTRLLVL.